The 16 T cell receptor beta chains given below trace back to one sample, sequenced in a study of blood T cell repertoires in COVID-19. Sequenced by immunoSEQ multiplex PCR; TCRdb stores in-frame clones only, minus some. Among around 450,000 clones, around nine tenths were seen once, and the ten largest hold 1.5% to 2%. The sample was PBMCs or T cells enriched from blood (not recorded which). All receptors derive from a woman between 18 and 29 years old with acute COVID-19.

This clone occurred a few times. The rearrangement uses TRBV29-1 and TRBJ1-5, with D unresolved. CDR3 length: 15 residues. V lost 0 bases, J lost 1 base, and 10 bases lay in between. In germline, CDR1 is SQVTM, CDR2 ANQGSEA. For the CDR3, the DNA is TGCAGCGTTGAAGAGGGGTCGGGAAGCAATCAGCCCCAGCATTTT. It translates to CSVEEGSGSNQPQHF.

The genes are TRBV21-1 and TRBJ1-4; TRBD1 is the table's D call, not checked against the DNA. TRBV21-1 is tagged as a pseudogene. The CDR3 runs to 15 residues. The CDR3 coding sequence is TGTGCCAGCAGCAAAGAGACACCACGAGAGGAAAAACTGTTTTTT. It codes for CASSKETPREEKLFF.

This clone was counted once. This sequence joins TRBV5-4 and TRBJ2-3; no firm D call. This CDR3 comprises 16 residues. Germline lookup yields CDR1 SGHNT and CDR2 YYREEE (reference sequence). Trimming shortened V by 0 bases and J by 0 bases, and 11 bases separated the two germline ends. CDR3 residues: CASSLVPVSSTDTQYF. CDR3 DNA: TGTGCCAGCAGCTTGGTTCCGGTATCAAGCACAGATACGCAGTATTTT.

The chain's CDR3 is CASSRLAGNEQFF. The DNA of the CDR3 is TGTGCCAGCAGCCGACTAGCGGGGAATGAGCAGTTCTTC. V and J are TRBV3-1 (or the pseudogene TRBV3-2) and TRBJ2-1; 11 positions match TRBD2. CDR1 is LGHDT and CDR2 is YNNKEL in the germline V gene (reference sequence). V shed 4 bases and J 7 bases; nucleotides not matched to a gene: 0. The CDR3 has 13 amino acids.

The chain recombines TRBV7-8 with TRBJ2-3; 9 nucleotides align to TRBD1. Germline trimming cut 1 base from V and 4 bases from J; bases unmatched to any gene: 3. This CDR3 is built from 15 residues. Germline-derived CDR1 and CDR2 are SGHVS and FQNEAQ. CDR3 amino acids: CASSLVQGASDTQYF. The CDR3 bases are TGTGCCAGCAGCTTAGTACAGGGGGCGTCAGATACGCAGTATTTT. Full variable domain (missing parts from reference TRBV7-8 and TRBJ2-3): GAGVSQSPRYKVAKRGQDVALRCDPISGHVSLFWYQQALGQGPEFLTYFQNEAQLDKSGLPSDRFFAERPEGSVSTLKIQRTQQEDSAVYLCASSLVQGASDTQYFGPGTRLTVL.

CDR3 sequence reads: CASSSRSPNNEQFF. The CDR3 nucleotides read TGTGCCAGTAGTTCCAGGTCCCCTAATAATGAGCAGTTCTTC. The V call is TRBV19, the J call TRBJ2-1; no definite D call. Germline CDR1 LNHDA, CDR2 SQIVND (reference sequence). The CDR3 runs to 14 residues. Trimming shortened V by 5 bases and J by 7 bases, and 15 bases separated the two germline ends.

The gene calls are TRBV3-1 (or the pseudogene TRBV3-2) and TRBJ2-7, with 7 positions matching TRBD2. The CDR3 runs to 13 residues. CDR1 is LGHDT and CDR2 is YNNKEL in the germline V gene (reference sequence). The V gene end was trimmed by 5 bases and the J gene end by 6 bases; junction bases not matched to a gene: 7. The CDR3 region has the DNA TGTGCCAGCAGCTCGACTAGCACGGGCGAGCAGTACTTC. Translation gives CASSSTSTGEQYF.

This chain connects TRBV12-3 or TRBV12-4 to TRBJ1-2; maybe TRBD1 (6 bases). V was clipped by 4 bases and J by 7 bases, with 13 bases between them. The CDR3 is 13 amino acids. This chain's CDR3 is CASSSPGEGGYTF. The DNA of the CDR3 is TGTGCCAGCAGTTCTCCAGGGGAAGGTGGCTACACCTTC.

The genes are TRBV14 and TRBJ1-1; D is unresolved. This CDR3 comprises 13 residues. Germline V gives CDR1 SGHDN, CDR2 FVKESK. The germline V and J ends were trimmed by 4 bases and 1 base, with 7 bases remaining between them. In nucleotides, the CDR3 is TGTGCCAGCAGCCCTTTGAGGAACACTGAAGCTTTCTTT. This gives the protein CASSPLRNTEAFF.

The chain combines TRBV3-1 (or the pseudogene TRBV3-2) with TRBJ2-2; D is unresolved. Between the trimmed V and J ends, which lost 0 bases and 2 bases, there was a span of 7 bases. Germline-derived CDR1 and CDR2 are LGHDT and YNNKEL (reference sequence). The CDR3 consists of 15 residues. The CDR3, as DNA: TGTGCCAGCAGCCAAGAGGGCCCTAACACCGGGGAGCTGTTTTTT. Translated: CASSQEGPNTGELFF.

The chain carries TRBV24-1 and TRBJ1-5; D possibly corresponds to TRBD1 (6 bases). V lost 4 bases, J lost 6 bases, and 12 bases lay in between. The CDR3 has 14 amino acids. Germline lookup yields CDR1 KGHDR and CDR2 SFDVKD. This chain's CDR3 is CATSDPGTPQPQHF. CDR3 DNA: TGTGCCACCAGTGACCCCGGGACACCTCAGCCCCAGCATTTT.

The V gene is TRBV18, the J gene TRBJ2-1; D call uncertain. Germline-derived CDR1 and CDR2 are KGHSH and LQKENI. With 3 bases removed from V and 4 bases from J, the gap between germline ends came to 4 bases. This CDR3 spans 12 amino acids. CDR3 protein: CASSPPYNEQFF. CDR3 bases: TGTGCCAGCTCACCTCCATACAATGAGCAGTTCTTC.

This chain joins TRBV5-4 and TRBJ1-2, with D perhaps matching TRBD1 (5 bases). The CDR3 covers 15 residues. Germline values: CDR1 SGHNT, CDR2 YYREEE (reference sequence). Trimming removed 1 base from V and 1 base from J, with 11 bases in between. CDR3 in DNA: TGTGCCAGCAGCTTGCTGCTAGGGGTTAACTATGGCTACACCTTC. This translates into CASSLLLGVNYGYTF. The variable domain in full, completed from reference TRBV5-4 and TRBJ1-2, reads ETGVTQSPTHLIKTRGQQVTLRCSSQSGHNTVSWYQQALGQGPQFIFQYYREEENGRGNFPPRFSGLQFPNYSSELNVNALELDDSALYLCASSLLLGVNYGYTFGSGTRLTVV.

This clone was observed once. The CDR3 region is CASSGTGVNTEAFF. The DNA of the CDR3 is TGCGCCAGCAGCGGAACAGGGGTGAACACTGAAGCTTTCTTT. V and J are TRBV5-1 and TRBJ1-1; 7 bases line up with TRBD1. Trimming removed 4 bases from V and 0 bases from J; junction bases left unmatched: 3. This CDR3 spans 14 amino acids. CDR1 and CDR2 (germline): SGHRS, YFSETQ.

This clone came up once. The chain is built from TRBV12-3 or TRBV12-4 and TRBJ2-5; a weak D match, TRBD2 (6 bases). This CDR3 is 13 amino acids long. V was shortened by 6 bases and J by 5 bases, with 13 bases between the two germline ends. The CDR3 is CASSKGTAETQYF. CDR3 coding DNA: TGTGCCAGCAGCAAAGGGACTGCGGAGACCCAGTACTTC.

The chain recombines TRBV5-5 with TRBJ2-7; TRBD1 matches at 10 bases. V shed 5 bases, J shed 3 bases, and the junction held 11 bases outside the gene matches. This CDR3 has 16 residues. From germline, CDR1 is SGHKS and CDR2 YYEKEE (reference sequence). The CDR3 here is CASRYKTGGDDYEQYF. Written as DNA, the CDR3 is TGTGCCAGCAGATATAAGACAGGGGGCGATGACTACGAGCAGTACTTC.